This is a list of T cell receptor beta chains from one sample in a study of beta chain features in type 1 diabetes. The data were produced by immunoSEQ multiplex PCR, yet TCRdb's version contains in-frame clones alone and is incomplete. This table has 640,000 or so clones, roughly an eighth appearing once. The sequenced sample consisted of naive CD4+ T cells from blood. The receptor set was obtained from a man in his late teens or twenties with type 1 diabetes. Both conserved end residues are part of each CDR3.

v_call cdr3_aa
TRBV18 CASSPLDRDNYGYTF
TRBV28 CASTAASGGNYNEQFF
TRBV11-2 CASSSTGRDTEAFF
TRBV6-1 CAIYLAGTDTQYF
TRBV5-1 CASSSRSWTVSPDTQYF
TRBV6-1 CASSPYFDNEQFF
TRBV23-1 CASSQSRDTPRDTIYF
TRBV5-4 CASSSTGSGNEQFF
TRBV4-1 CASSEGRSPPNYGYTF
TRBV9 CASSPLRGARFGEQFF
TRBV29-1 CSVGGTRGIYEQYF
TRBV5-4 CASSLKIGSGGENEQFF
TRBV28 CASSPGSYGYTF
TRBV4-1 CASSPIRDYNEQFF
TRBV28 CASSLGGRVQETQYF
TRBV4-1 CASSQPGDRNTIYF
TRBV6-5 CASSYSRSYEQFF
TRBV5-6 CASSYDRGGSPLHF
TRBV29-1 CSVKGGQVSTDTQYF
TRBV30 CAWSQNNQPQHF
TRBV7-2 CASSLNNQPQHF
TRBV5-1 CASSAGAEDNEQFF
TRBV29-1 CSVVSPVGETQYF
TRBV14 CASSQVASQPQHF
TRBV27 CASSPLWDGDTEAFF
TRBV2 CASIGSNSNQPQHF
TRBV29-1 CSVYWLAGSQETQYF
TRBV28 CAGGDPGQGVPYGYTF
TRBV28 CASIVDRVRTEAFF
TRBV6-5 CASSTGSTEAFF
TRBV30 CAWNRDRENSPLHF
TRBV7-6 CASSLGWGHSYEQYF
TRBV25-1 CASSPGPGTPRGGELFF
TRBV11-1 CASSLPGQGGETQYF
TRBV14 CASSPPGAGNTEAFF
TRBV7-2 CASSFQGTGELFF
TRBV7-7 CASSIGQGGTGELFF
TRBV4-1 CASSQPTRSGGQPQHF
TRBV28 CASSPPGLLMNTEAFF
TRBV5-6 CASSLVEGHTEAFF
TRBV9 CASSAGTVNNEQFF
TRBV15 CATSPSLTPNTEAFF